This T cell receptor (beta chain) was retrieved from a study of human T cells and chemical hapten exposure. General study points: TCRs exceeding 1 in 1000 frequency stayed unchanged with DPC sensitization.

In the original analysis: Sample TCR counts, which ranged from roughly 23,224 to 750,000, had a median of 95,638. TCRdb analysed the RACE reads with MiXCR anew, one entry per CDR3 protein. What appears here as the V and J calls and clone size reflects TCRdb's work, not the paper's. The sample includes about 96,000 distinct CDR3 sequences, roughly a tenth seen only once; the top ten take approximately 2%. Time point given: patch test 2, 6 weeks after DPC sensitization. Documented treatment: therapeutic diphenylcyclopropenone sensitization with weekly scalp DPC. The authors extracted total RNA from unfractionated whole blood. This CDR3 is built from 14 residues. The germline V gene encodes CDR1 SEHNR and CDR2 FQNEAQ (reference sequence). V shed 5 bases and J shed 8 bases, with 15 bases lying between them. This clonotype came up many times. The antigen remains undetermined.

The rearrangement uses TRBV7-9 and TRBJ1-4; no clear D gene. The sample here was whole blood, taken in connection with sensitization to the hapten diphenylcyclopropenone (DPC). The clonotype comes from a woman aged 40-49 years with alopecia areata. Some clones in this sample may be carry-over from other donors' samples. CDR3 nucleotides: TGTGCCAGCAGCCCAGGAAGGGAGGAAGAAAAACTGTTTTTT. It specifies CASSPGREEEKLFF.